This paragraph reports one TCR beta chain. The table lists this clone with a few counts. What this receptor recognizes is not known. No much larger clonotype is one base removed from it; base qualities were not supplied. Each collaborating institution followed its own protocols to collect whole blood in K2EDTA tubes. For TCRbeta analysis, collaborator samples were shipped as frozen whole blood, as isolated PBMCs, or as DNA extracted from either sample type. The immunoSEQ Assay, a bias-controlled multiplex PCR, was used to amplify TCRbeta CDR3 regions from genomic DNA. The paper's data handling went like this. Nucleated cell counts per sample were estimated from amplification of reference gene primers within the assay. To quantify the absolute abundance of each unique TCRbeta CDR3 rearrangement, sequence reads were collapsed and filtered. Productive Simpson clonality was computed per sample as the square root of Simpson's diversity index over productive rearrangements. Entries here come from immuneACCESS through TCRdb and include only in-frame sequences with V and J called. Some clones fail to appear in such tables; in the studies checked, an unresolved V gene covers under half of the shortfall, and the cause of the remainder is unknown. That table furnishes V, J and clone size, whereas the DNA furnished D and trimming. Recorded for this sample are some 80,000 clones; approximately 79% of them occurred a single time. The ten biggest clones cover approximately 5% of the sample.

This record comes from a study of blood T cell repertoires in COVID-19 (dated by TCRdb to the early 2020s). About the study as a whole: Samples covering the acute and convalescent phases of COVID-19 were provided by collaborators in the United States, Italy and Spain. The repertoires were released in a freely available public database meant as a resource for research on the immune response to SARS-CoV-2. Subjects who had been exposed to COVID-19, were actively infected with it, or had recovered from it provided the deeply sampled blood TCRbeta repertoires that made up the dataset. The prospective study material was composed of cDNA or gDNA derived from T cells, B-cell-depleted T cells, or PBMCs. Where available, HLA class I and class II types were taken from metadata supplied by the sample provider and were not determined by assay-based typing. Sample metadata almost always included a de-identified subject ID, COVID-19 status, age in years and sex. The samples were drawn from the first 160 participants of the ongoing ImmuneRACE study and from 1,254 subjects provided by 6 global collaborators. Findings and caveats that apply to the study as a whole: The quantity of clinical and demographic metadata differed by source and by participant and was supplied without curation.

The sample comprised peripheral blood. This TCR was sampled from a woman aged 80 or over with active or convalescent COVID-19.

DNA sequence: TGTGCCAGCAGCGGACTATACAGGGGAATCTACGAGCAGTACTTC. Translation gives CASSGLYRGIYEQYF. The sequence links TRBV5-4 to TRBJ2-7, with TRBD1 as a weak D call on 7 bases. V lost 4 bases and J lost 3 bases; the stretch between them is 17 bases long. Looking up the germline V gene (reference sequence) yields CDR1 SGHNT and CDR2 YYREEE. The CDR3 spans 15 residues, from the cysteine through the phenylalanine. Solely the CDR3 DNA is kept, with 45 bases framed from the first base.